This record concerns one TCR beta chain sequence. Antigen unknown. Other DNA sequences in the same sample also yield this CDR3. This sample stems from a study of shared clonotypes between healthy human individuals. CD8 cells regarded as naive lacked CD45RO, were positively chosen for CCR7, and omitted terminally differentiated effector memory CD45RA+ cells. TCRdb's table, derived via immunoSEQ multiplex PCR, lists solely in-frame clones and lacks some. This table holds 550,000 to 600,000 clones, nearly 98% found once. CDR1 and CDR2 from the germline V gene are LNHDA and SQIVND (reference sequence). CDR3 length: 12 residues. The V and J ends lost 5 bases and 3 bases respectively, with 8 bases between them. Study conclusions and caveats: Shared clonotypes across all four donors exceeded non-shared ones in generation probability.

Sequences were obtained from naive CD8+ T cells sorted from blood. The V gene is TRBV19, the J gene TRBJ2-7; D unresolved. The sequence came from a man aged 25-45 years in good health. CDR3 DNA sequence: TGTGCCAGTAGTCTAAACAGCTACGAGCAGTACTTC. Its protein product is CASSLNSYEQYF.